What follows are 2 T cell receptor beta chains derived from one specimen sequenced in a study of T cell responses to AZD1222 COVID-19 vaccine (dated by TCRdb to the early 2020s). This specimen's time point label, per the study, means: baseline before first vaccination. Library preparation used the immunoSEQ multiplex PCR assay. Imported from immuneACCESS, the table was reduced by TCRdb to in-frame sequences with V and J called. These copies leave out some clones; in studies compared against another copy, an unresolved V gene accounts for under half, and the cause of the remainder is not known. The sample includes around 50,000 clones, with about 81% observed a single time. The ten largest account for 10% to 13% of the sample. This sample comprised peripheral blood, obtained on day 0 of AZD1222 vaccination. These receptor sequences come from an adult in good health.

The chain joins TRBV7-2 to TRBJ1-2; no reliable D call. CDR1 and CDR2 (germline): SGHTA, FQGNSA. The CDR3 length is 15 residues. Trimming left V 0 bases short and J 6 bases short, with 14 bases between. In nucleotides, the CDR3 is TGTGCCAGCAGCTTAGCAATGACTGGGAGTAATGGCTACACCTTC. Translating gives CASSLAMTGSNGYTF.

The DNA for the CDR3 is TGTGCCTGGAGTGTAGTCATGGGGGGAGAAGCTTTCTTT. This encodes CAWSVVMGGEAFF. This chain joins TRBV30 and TRBJ1-1, with D tentatively TRBD1 (5 bases). Per the germline V gene, CDR1 is GTSNPN and CDR2 is SVGIG (reference sequence). This CDR3 is 13 amino acids long. Trimming pared 0 bases from V and 8 bases from J, leaving 13 bases between.